The 26 T cell receptor beta chains presented below share a single source sample, sequenced in a study of T-cell memory formation after mild COVID-19. TCRdb re-called the 5' RACE reads with MiXCR, one entry per CDR3 protein. The sample yields approximately 290,000 distinct CDR3 sequences, roughly 15% seen once. Sequencing used PBMCs or a T cell subset sorted from them (not recorded which). These receptors were collected from a man between 18 and 29 years old who had mild COVID-19 (a few samples of this study predate the infection). Cell type and time point are not known.

This clonotype has a count of ten or more. J is TRBJ2-1 and V is TRBV4-1; 15 bases agree with TRBD2. With 1 base clipped from V and 2 bases from J, the junction kept 9 bases outside the gene matches. CDR3 length: 20 residues. CDR1 is MGHRA and CDR2 is YSYEKL in the germline V gene. The DNA for the CDR3 is TGCGCCAGCAGCCAAGGGGAGCCGGGACTAGCGGGGGGAACCTACAATGAGCAGTTCTTC. Amino acid sequence: CASSQGEPGLAGGTYNEQFF.

A few counts support this clonotype. This chain uses TRBV5-6 with TRBJ2-7; D assignment may be TRBD1 or TRBD2 (6 bases each). CDR1 and CDR2 (germline): SGHDT, YYEEEE. CDR3 size: 11 residues. Between the trimmed V and J ends, which lost 4 bases and 11 bases, there was a span of 13 bases. CDR3 amino acids: CASSRGRVEYF. DNA of the CDR3: TGTGCCAGCAGCCGGGGGCGGGTGGAGTACTTC.

The table lists this clonotype with many counts. The chain carries TRBV9 and TRBJ2-7; D is possibly TRBD1 or TRBD2 (5 bases each). Germline CDR1 and CDR2: SGDLS and YYNGEE. The CDR3 is 13 residues long. V lost 7 bases, J lost 0 bases, and 11 bases lay in between. Here the CDR3 DNA reads TGTGCCAGCTCCGTGGGGGACTCCTACGAGCAGTACTTC. The encoded protein is CASSVGDSYEQYF.

The table lists this clonotype with a few counts. The chain couples TRBV9 to TRBJ2-1; D is uncertain. Germline V gene data show CDR1 as SGDLS and CDR2 as YYNGEE. This CDR3 spans 17 amino acids. V dropped 2 bases and J dropped 0 bases, with 15 bases sitting between them. This CDR3 is CASSVPRLDSSYNEQFF. The CDR3 nucleotides read TGTGCCAGCAGCGTCCCCCGTTTGGATAGCTCCTACAATGAGCAGTTCTTC. The full variable domain, with the rest looked up from reference TRBV9 and TRBJ2-1, is DSGVTQTPKHLITATGQRVTLRCSPRSGDLSVYWYQQSLDQGLQFLIQYYNGEERAKGNILERFSAQQFPDLHSELNLSSLELGDSALYFCASSVPRLDSSYNEQFFGPGTRLTVL.

The gene calls are TRBV15 and TRBJ1-5, with 7 nucleotides matching TRBD1. The germline V gene has CDR1 LNHNV and CDR2 YYDKDF (reference sequence). The V and J ends lost 2 bases and 5 bases, in that order; junction bases with no gene match: 6. The CDR3 is 15 residues long. Here the CDR3 DNA reads TGTGCCACCAGCAGAAGTAGGGGGACAGATCAGCCCCAGCATTTT. It yields the protein CATSRSRGTDQPQHF.

V and J are TRBV12-3 or TRBV12-4 and TRBJ2-3, with 10 bases fitting TRBD2. This CDR3 has 15 residues. The V gene end was trimmed by 6 bases and the J gene end by 4 bases; junction bases not matched to a gene: 7. CDR3 sequence: CASSLSGGAPDTQYF. The DNA for the CDR3 is TGTGCCAGCAGCCTGAGCGGGGGGGCCCCAGATACGCAGTATTTT.

This clonotype was picked up a small number of times. V and J are TRBV7-2 and TRBJ1-2, with TRBD1 identical over 8 bases. The germline V gene has CDR1 SGHTA and CDR2 FQGNSA. CDR3 length: 13 residues. The trim removed 5 bases at V and 4 bases at J, leaving 3 bases unmatched. The CDR3 DNA reads as TGTGCCAGCAGCACCCAGGGGGCCTATGGCTACACCTTC. Translated: CASSTQGAYGYTF.

Ten or more counts support this clonotype. The genes are TRBV19 and TRBJ2-2; TRBD1 matches 8 bases. Germline V lookup: CDR1 LNHDA, CDR2 SQIVND (reference sequence). The CDR3 has 15 residues. J lost 7 bases, V lost 0 bases, and 4 bases had no gene match. The CDR3 loop reads CASSIEDRVNGELFF. CDR3 bases: TGTGCCAGTAGTATAGAGGACAGGGTAAACGGGGAGCTGTTTTTT.

This clonotype was counted a few times. V usage is TRBV4-1 and J usage is TRBJ1-1; D is unresolved. CDR1 MGHRA and CDR2 YSYEKL come from the germline V gene. Trimming stripped 3 bases from V and 5 bases from J, with 7 bases between. CDR3 length equals 12 residues. CDR3 region: CASSQGMTEAFF. In DNA form, the CDR3 reads TGCGCCAGCAGCCAGGGGATGACTGAAGCTTTCTTT.

This clonotype has more than one count but fewer than ten. The chain couples TRBV21-1 to TRBJ2-1; the tabulated D call, TRBD1, remains unverified against the DNA. TRBV21-1 is a known pseudogene. This CDR3 is 13 amino acids long. The CDR3 DNA follows: TGTGCCAGCGGCAAACAGGGGTCCGATGAGCAGTTCTTC. Translating it yields CASGKQGSDEQFF.

A few counts support this clonotype. The V call is TRBV12-3 or TRBV12-4, the J call TRBJ2-1, with D uncertain. V dropped 6 bases and J dropped 8 bases, with 11 bases sitting between them. The CDR3 has 12 amino acids. The CDR3 region has the DNA TGTGCCAGCAGCTATAGGTTCGATGAGCAGTTCTTC. This gives the protein CASSYRFDEQFF.

V usage is TRBV20-1 and J usage is TRBJ1-1; D gene ambiguous. Germline V CDR1 and CDR2: DFQATT, SNEGSKA (reference sequence). Trimming left V 3 bases short and J 1 base short, with 12 bases between. This CDR3 has 14 residues. As DNA, the CDR3 is TGCAGTGCTAGGGTCTCCGGGAGGAACACTGAAGCTTTCTTT. Protein product: CSARVSGRNTEAFF.

This clonotype appeared many times. V gene TRBV12-3 or TRBV12-4 combines with J gene TRBJ2-7; no definite D call. V lost 4 bases, J lost 1 base, and 5 bases lay in between. The CDR3 runs to 12 residues. The CDR3 DNA reads as TGTGCCAGCAGTTATGGATCCTACGAGCAGTACGTC. It codes for CASSYGSYEQYV.

The CDR3 DNA is TGTGCCAGCAGCTTAGCGTTGGCAGGGGGAGGATACAATGAGCAGTTCTTC. Translated: CASSLALAGGGYNEQFF. The V call is TRBV7-8, the J call TRBJ2-1, with D tentatively TRBD1 (7 bases). Germline V gene data show CDR1 as SGHVS and CDR2 as FQNEAQ. V gave up 0 bases and J gave up 4 bases, with 16 bases separating them. This CDR3 contains 17 residues. The full variable domain, in which reference TRBV7-8 and TRBJ2-1 provide the parts outside the CDR3, is GAGVSQSPRYKVAKRGQDVALRCDPISGHVSLFWYQQALGQGPEFLTYFQNEAQLDKSGLPSDRFFAERPEGSVSTLKIQRTQQEDSAVYLCASSLALAGGGYNEQFFGPGTRLTVL.

The chain couples TRBV5-6 to TRBJ1-1, with 8 bases aligning to TRBD1. With V trimmed by 2 bases and J by 4 bases, 10 bases remained unmatched. The germline V gene has CDR1 SGHDT and CDR2 YYEEEE. The CDR3 extends over 16 amino acids. For the CDR3, the DNA is TGTGCCAGCAGCTTACATAAGACAGGGGAAAGCACTGAAGCTTTCTTT. Translation: CASSLHKTGESTEAFF. Combining the CDR3 with reference TRBV5-6 and TRBJ1-1 gives the whole variable domain DAGVTQSPTHLIKTRGQQVTLRCSPKSGHDTVSWYQQALGQGPQFIFQYYEEEERQRGNFPDRFSGHQFPNYSSELNVNALLLGDSALYLCASSLHKTGESTEAFFGQGTRLTVV.

In its sample, this clonotype was seen a few times. The gene calls are TRBV7-3 and TRBJ2-7; 9 bases match TRBD1. CDR1 and CDR2 from the germline V gene are SGHTA and FQGTGA. V gave up 4 bases and J gave up 0 bases; unmatched junction bases: 4. The length of the CDR3 is 15 residues. The DNA for the CDR3 is TGTGCCAGCAGCTGGACAGGGGCGAACTCCTACGAGCAGTACTTC. This codes for CASSWTGANSYEQYF. Complete variable domain (other parts from reference TRBV7-3 and TRBJ2-7): GAGVSQTPSNKVTEKGKYVELRCDPISGHTALYWYRQSLGQGPEFLIYFQGTGAADDSGLPNDRFFAVRPEGSVSTLKIQRTERGDSAVYLCASSWTGANSYEQYFGPGTRLTVT.

The V gene is TRBV20-1, the J gene TRBJ1-2; D unresolved. The V gene's germline CDR1 is DFQATT and CDR2 SNEGSKA (reference sequence). Between the trimmed V and J ends, which lost 0 bases and 6 bases, there was a span of 20 bases. The CDR3 has 16 amino acids. CDR3 DNA sequence: TGCAGTGCTAGAGATCTGGCAGGTTTCCAAATCGATGGCTACACCTTC. The encoded protein is CSARDLAGFQIDGYTF.

This clonotype was counted between two and nine times. CDR3 nucleotide sequence: TGTGCCAGCAGTTACTCGATTCGGGCGGACACTGAAGCTTTCTTT. Its protein product is CASSYSIRADTEAFF. V usage is TRBV6-5 and J usage is TRBJ1-1; no definite D call. The V and J ends lost 0 bases and 3 bases respectively, with 11 bases between them. The CDR3 is made up of 15 amino acids. Germline values: CDR1 MNHEY, CDR2 SVGAGI.

In its sample, this clonotype was seen a few times. V gene TRBV4-3 combines with J gene TRBJ2-2; 13 nucleotides align to TRBD2. This CDR3 is built from 17 residues. With V trimmed by 5 bases and J by 7 bases, 10 bases remained unmatched. The V gene's germline CDR1 is LGHNA and CDR2 YSLEER. The CDR3 DNA is TGCGCCAGCAGCGACCGACTAGCGGGGGGTCCCCACGGGGAGCTGTTTTTT. The encoded protein is CASSDRLAGGPHGELFF.

This clonotype came up a few times. This chain joins TRBV7-2 and TRBJ1-1; no reliable D call. The length of the CDR3 is 13 residues. Germline lookup yields CDR1 SGHTA and CDR2 FQGNSA. Deletions cut 2 bases from V and 1 base from J, with 5 bases between. The CDR3, as DNA: TGTGCCAGCAGCTTATTCCCGAACACTGAAGCTTTCTTT. It codes for CASSLFPNTEAFF.

The chain employs TRBV18 and TRBJ1-5; TRBD1 matches at 7 bases. The germline gives CDR1 KGHSH, CDR2 LQKENI. This CDR3 spans 14 amino acids. V trimming: 6 bases; J trimming: 3 bases; junction bases outside the gene matches: 5. CDR3 in DNA: TGTGCCAGCTCGCTGACAGGGCCCAATCAGCCCCAGCATTTT. It translates to CASSLTGPNQPQHF.

The chain joins TRBV14 to TRBJ1-2, with TRBD1 as a possible D gene (5 bases). Germline lookup yields CDR1 SGHDN and CDR2 FVKESK. The CDR3 consists of 16 residues. Trimming shortened V by 1 base and J by 6 bases, and 18 bases separated the two germline ends. The CDR3 DNA reads TGTGCCAGCAGCCAAGTTCAAGTGTCAGGGCGGGATGGCTACACCTTC. Encoded protein: CASSQVQVSGRDGYTF. Filled out from reference TRBV14 and TRBJ1-2, the complete variable domain reads EAGVTQFPSHSVIEKGQTVTLRCDPISGHDNLYWYRRVMGKEIKFLLHFVKESKQDESGMPNNRFLAERTGGTYSTLKVQPAELEDSGVYFCASSQVQVSGRDGYTFGSGTRLTVV.

This clonotype turned up a few times. V is TRBV29-1 and J is TRBJ2-7; TRBD1 matches at 9 bases. V was clipped by 7 bases and J by 3 bases; unmatched bases: 10. The CDR3 loop spans 14 amino acids. Per germline, CDR1 SQVTM and CDR2 ANQGSEA. CDR3: CSAIQQGAIYEQYF. Written as DNA, the CDR3 is TGCAGCGCTATACAACAGGGGGCTATCTACGAGCAGTACTTC.

CDR3 coding DNA: TGTGCCAGCAGCACACTACCCCACGGGGAGTCGGTTGGCTACACCTTC. It codes for CASSTLPHGESVGYTF. This chain links TRBV7-3 with TRBJ1-2; no clear D gene. Germline V lookup: CDR1 SGHTA, CDR2 FQGTGA. CDR3 length: 16 amino acids. Between the trimmed V and J ends, which lost 5 bases and 7 bases, there was a span of 23 bases.

This clonotype came up a few times. The rearrangement joins TRBV6-2 or TRBV6-3 to TRBJ2-7, with D possibly matching TRBD2 (5 bases). In germline, CDR1 is MNHEY, CDR2 SVGEGT. This CDR3 contains 16 residues. Trimming took 6 bases from V and 7 from J, leaving 25 bases between them. The CDR3 sequence: CASRPPRRPLGVEQYF. Here the CDR3 DNA reads TGTGCCAGCAGGCCCCCCCGAAGACCCCTCGGGGTTGAGCAGTACTTC.

The CDR3 protein is CASRPALAGGSSPLHF. The DNA of the CDR3 is TGTGCCAGCAGACCCGCCCTGGCAGGAGGGAGTTCACCCCTCCACTTT. The chain is built from TRBV6-6 and TRBJ1-6; D is unclear. Deletions cut 6 bases from V and 9 bases from J, with 21 bases between. Germline CDR1 is MNHNY and CDR2 is SVGAGI (reference sequence). The CDR3 is 16 residues long.